Reported below is one TCR beta chain. From germline, CDR1 is SGHTA and CDR2 FQGTGA. V was pared by 5 bases and J by 4 bases, with 8 bases of the junction left unmatched. The CDR3 contains 15 residues. This sample is drawn from a study of cytomegalovirus exposure and HLA in healthy donors. The PCR used 60 Vbeta and 13 Jbeta primers. The protocol was immunoSEQ multiplex PCR, while the TCRdb copy is restricted to in-frame clones and leaves out a portion. In the table there are about 60,000 clones, approximately 73% of which are singletons. The receptor comes from a man aged 45 to 65 in good health and CMV-seronegative. The specimen was PBMCs. The chain uses TRBV7-3 and TRBJ1-1, with 9 bases lining up with TRBD1. CDR3 in DNA: TGTGCCAGCAGCCCCACCCACAGGGGGCTCACTGAAGCTTTCTTT. Amino acid sequence: CASSPTHRGLTEAFF. The full variable domain, in which reference TRBV7-3 and TRBJ1-1 provide the parts outside the CDR3, is GAGVSQTPSNKVTEKGKYVELRCDPISGHTALYWYRQSLGQGPEFLIYFQGTGAADDSGLPNDRFFAVRPEGSVSTLKIQRTERGDSAVYLCASSPTHRGLTEAFFGQGTRLTVV.